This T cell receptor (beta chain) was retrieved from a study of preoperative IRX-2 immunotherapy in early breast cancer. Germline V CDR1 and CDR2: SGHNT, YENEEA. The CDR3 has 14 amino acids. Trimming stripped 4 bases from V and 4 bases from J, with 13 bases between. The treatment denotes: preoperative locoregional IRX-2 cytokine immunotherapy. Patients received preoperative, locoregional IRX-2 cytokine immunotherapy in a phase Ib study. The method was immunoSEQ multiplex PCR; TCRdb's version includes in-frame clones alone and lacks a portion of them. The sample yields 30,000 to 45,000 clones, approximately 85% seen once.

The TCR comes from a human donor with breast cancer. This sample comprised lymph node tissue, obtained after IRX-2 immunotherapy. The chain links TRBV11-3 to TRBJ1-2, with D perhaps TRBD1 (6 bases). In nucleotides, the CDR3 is TGTGCCAGCAGCTACCAGGGGTTGGGCTATGGCTACACCTTC. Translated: CASSYQGLGYGYTF.